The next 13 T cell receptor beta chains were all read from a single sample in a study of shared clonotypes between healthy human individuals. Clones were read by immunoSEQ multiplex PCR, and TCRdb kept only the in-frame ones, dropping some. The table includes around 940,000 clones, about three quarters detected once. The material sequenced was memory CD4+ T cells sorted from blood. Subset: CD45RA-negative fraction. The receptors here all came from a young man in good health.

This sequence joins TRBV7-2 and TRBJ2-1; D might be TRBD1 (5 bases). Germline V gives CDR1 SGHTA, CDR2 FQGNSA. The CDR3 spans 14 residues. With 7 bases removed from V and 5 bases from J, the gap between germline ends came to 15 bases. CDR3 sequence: CASIISDKHNEQFF. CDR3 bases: TGTGCCAGCATCATATCGGACAAACACAATGAGCAGTTCTTC.

In nucleotides, the CDR3 is TGCGCCAGCAGCCACATCCTTTCTACTACTGGGGCCAACGTCCTGACTTTC. It is translated as CASSHILSTTGANVLTF. This rearrangement joins TRBV4-3 to TRBJ2-6; no definite D call. CDR1 and CDR2 from the germline V gene are LGHNA and YSLEER. Trimming took off 3 bases at V and 2 bases at J, with 14 bases between the two ends. CDR3 length: 17 amino acids.

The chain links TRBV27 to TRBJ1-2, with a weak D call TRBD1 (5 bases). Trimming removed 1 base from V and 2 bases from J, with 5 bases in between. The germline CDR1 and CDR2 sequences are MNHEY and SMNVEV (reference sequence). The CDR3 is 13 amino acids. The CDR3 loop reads CASSLWTNYGYTF. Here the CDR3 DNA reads TGTGCCAGCAGTTTATGGACAAACTATGGCTACACCTTC.

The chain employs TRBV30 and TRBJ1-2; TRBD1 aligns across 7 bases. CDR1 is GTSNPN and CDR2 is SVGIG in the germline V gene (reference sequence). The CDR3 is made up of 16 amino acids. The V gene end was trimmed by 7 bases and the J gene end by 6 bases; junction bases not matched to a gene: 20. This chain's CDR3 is CASNPYSTGRRDGYTF. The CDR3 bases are TGTGCCTCCAACCCGTACTCGACAGGGCGACGGGATGGCTACACCTTC. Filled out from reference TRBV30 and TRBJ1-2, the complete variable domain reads SQTIHQWPATLVQPVGSPLSLECTVEGTSNPNLYWYRQAAGRGLQLLFYSVGIGQISSEVPQNLSASRPQDRQFILSSKKLLLSDSGFYLCASNPYSTGRRDGYTFGSGTRLTVV.

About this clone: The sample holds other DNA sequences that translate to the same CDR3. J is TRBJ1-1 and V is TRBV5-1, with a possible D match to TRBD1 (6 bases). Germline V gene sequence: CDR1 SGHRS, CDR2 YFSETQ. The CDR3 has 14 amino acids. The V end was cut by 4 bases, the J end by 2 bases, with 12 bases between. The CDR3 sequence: CASSPTTGNTEAFF. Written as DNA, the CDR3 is TGCGCCAGCAGCCCCACGACAGGAAACACTGAAGCTTTCTTT.

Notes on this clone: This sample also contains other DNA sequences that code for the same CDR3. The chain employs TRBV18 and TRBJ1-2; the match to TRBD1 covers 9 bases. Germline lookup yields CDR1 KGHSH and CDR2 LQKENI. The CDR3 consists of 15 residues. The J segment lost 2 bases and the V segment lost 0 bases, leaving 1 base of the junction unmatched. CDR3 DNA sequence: TGTGCCAGCTCACCACCGGGGACAGGGAACTATGGCTACACCTTC. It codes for CASSPPGTGNYGYTF. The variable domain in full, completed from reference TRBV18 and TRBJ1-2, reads NAGVMQNPRHLVRRRGQEARLRCSPMKGHSHVYWYRQLPEEGLKFMVYLQKENIIDESGMPKERFSAEFPKEGPSILRIQQVVRGDSAAYFCASSPPGTGNYGYTFGSGTRLTVV.

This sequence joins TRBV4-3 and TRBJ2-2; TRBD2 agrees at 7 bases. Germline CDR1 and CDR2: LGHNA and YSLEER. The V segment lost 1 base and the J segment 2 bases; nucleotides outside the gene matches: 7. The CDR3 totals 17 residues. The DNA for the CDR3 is TGCGCCAGCAGCCAAGTTAGCCTAGCGGCCAACACCGGGGAGCTGTTTTTT. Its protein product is CASSQVSLAANTGELFF.

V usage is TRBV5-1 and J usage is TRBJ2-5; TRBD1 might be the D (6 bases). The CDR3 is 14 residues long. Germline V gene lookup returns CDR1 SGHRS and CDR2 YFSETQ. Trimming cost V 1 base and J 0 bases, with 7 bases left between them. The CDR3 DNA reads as TGCGCCAGCAGCTTGTGGGGGCACCAAGAGACCCAGTACTTC. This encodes CASSLWGHQETQYF.

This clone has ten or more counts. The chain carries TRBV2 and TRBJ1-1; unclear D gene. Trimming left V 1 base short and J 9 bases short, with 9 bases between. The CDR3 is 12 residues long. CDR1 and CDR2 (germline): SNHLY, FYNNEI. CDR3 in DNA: TGTGCCAGCAGTGAAGGCTGGATTCAAGCTTTCTTT. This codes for CASSEGWIQAFF.

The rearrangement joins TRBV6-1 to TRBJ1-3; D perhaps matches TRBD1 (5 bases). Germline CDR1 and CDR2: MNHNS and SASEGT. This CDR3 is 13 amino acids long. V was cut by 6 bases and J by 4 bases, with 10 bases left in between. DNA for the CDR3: TGTGCCAGCAGACAGGTTCCGGGAAACACCATATATTTT. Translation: CASRQVPGNTIYF.

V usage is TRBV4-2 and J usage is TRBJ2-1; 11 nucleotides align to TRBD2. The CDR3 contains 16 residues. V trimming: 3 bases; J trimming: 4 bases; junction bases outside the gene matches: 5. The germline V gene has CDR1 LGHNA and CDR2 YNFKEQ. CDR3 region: CASSQVTSGGYNEQFF. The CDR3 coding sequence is TGTGCCAGCAGCCAGGTTACTAGCGGGGGTTACAATGAGCAGTTCTTC.

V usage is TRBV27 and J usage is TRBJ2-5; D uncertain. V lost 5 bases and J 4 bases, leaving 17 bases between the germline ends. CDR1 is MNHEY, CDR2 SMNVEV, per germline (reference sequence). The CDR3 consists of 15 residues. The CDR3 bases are TGTGCCAGCAGTACCGGCCTCGCTGGGCTAGAGACCCAGTACTTC. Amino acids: CASSTGLAGLETQYF.

CDR3 sequence (DNA): TGTGCCAGCAGCCAAAACCGACTAGCGGGCCAAGATACGCAGTATTTT. Translated, it gives CASSQNRLAGQDTQYF. J is TRBJ2-3 and V is TRBV4-2, with 10 bases aligning to TRBD2. CDR3 size: 16 residues. Germline V gene sequence: CDR1 LGHNA, CDR2 YNFKEQ. The trim removed 2 bases at V and 5 bases at J, leaving 7 bases unmatched.